The 23 T cell receptor beta chains presented below share a single source sample, sequenced in a study of T cells in Graves' hyperthyroidism and ophthalmopathy (dated by TCRdb to between 2018 and 2021). The protocol used for the library was multiplex PCR. Sequencing relied on an Illumina HiSeq 2000. TCR beta CDR3 regions were amplified from RNA transcripts. The first round of RT-PCR for the TCR CDR3 was performed with the HTBI primer set and the Qiagen OneStep RT-PCR kit. Using fastp at Q25 and MiXCR, TCRdb reprocessed the public reads and kept productive beta chains. Rows with one shared CDR3 protein collapse into an entry with the most common genes and DNA. This sample is represented by roughly 700,000 distinct CDR3 sequences; 15% to 20% of them were singletons. 15% to 18% of the sample rests with the top ten. Sequenced: blood. Source of these receptors: a man aged 45 to 65 with Graves' hyperthyroidism.

This clonotype was seen ten or more times. The chain recombines TRBV29-1 with TRBJ2-5; tentatively, D is TRBD1 (6 bases). V was clipped by 7 bases and J by 5 bases, with 17 bases between them. Germline CDR1 SQVTM, CDR2 ANQGSEA. The CDR3 runs 13 residues. The CDR3 DNA reads as TGCAGCGCTCCCCTAGGGCAGGGGGAGACCCAGTACTTC. Translated, it gives CSAPLGQGETQYF.

The sample holds many counts of this clonotype. The chain uses TRBV7-2 and TRBJ2-7; 9 bases match TRBD1. From germline, CDR1 is SGHTA and CDR2 FQGNSA. The junction had 3 bases not matched to a gene; V was cut back by 4 bases and J by 2 bases. The CDR3 is 14 amino acids. The CDR3 loop is CASSSDRGTYEQYF. As DNA, the CDR3 is TGTGCCAGCAGCTCGGACAGGGGAACCTACGAGCAGTACTTC.

V gene TRBV16 combines with J gene TRBJ2-2; D gene unclear. CDR1 is KGHSY, CDR2 FQNENV, per germline. Trimming removed 0 bases at V and 1 base at J, with 12 bases between. This CDR3 spans 17 amino acids. In DNA, the CDR3 is TGTGCCAGCAGCCAATCTCGGTTTTTCGAGAACACCGGGGAGCTGTTTTTT. Its translation is CASSQSRFFENTGELFF.

Only a few counts were recorded for this clonotype. This chain uses TRBV4-1 with TRBJ2-1; D not resolved. V was shortened by 0 bases and J by 0 bases, with 18 bases between the two germline ends. In germline, CDR1 is MGHRA, CDR2 YSYEKL. The CDR3 contains 19 residues. This CDR3 is CASSQEKGRYISSYNEQFF. The CDR3 nucleotides read TGCGCCAGCAGCCAAGAGAAAGGAAGGTACATCAGCTCCTACAATGAGCAGTTCTTC.

This clonotype has at least ten counts. The V gene is TRBV27, the J gene TRBJ2-5; the D call may be TRBD1 or TRBD2 (5 bases each). CDR1 and CDR2 (germline): MNHEY, SMNVEV (reference sequence). V gave up 3 bases and J gave up 4 bases, with 15 bases separating them. This CDR3 region has 15 residues. The CDR3 spells CASSFKWGNPETQYF. The CDR3 DNA is TGTGCCAGCAGTTTCAAGTGGGGGAACCCAGAGACCCAGTACTTC.

The gene calls are TRBV7-9 and TRBJ2-5; tentatively, D is TRBD2 (7 bases). Trimming pared 1 base from V and 2 bases from J, leaving 11 bases between. The V gene's germline CDR1 is SEHNR and CDR2 FQNEAQ (reference sequence). The CDR3 totals 15 residues. The CDR3: CASSLGAGQQETQYF. The CDR3 coding sequence is TGTGCCAGCAGCTTAGGAGCGGGACAACAAGAGACCCAGTACTTC.

This clonotype came up a few times. The chain joins TRBV9 to TRBJ2-3; tentatively, D is TRBD2 (5 bases). This CDR3 has 13 amino acids. CDR1 is SGDLS and CDR2 is YYNGEE in the germline V gene. V was trimmed by 3 bases and J by 5 bases, leaving 10 bases between them. DNA for the CDR3: TGTGCCAGCAGCGGGGTAGCGCTAGATACGCAGTATTTT. The encoded protein is CASSGVALDTQYF.

This clonotype was counted ten times or more. This chain joins TRBV12-3 or TRBV12-4 and TRBJ1-2; D uncertain. The V end was cut by 3 bases, the J end by 2 bases, with 7 bases between. The CDR3 sequence is 13 residues long. CDR3: CASSLLKNYGYTF. The CDR3 region has the DNA TGTGCCAGCAGTTTGCTTAAGAACTATGGCTACACCTTC.

The chain carries TRBV27 and TRBJ1-2; no clear D. Germline CDR1 reads MNHEY; CDR2 reads SMNVEV (reference sequence). The CDR3 length is 13 residues. The V and J ends lost 5 bases and 0 bases respectively, with 7 bases between them. This CDR3 is CASSGLANYGYTF. CDR3 nucleotides: TGTGCCAGCAGTGGGTTAGCTAACTATGGCTACACCTTC.

This clonotype was recorded many times. The chain uses TRBV27 and TRBJ1-1, with D unclear. Germline CDR1 is MNHEY and CDR2 is SMNVEV (reference sequence). The CDR3 loop spans 15 amino acids. The V end lost 3 bases, the J end lost 0 bases, and 11 bases lay between the germline ends. The CDR3: CASSFDGIMNTEAFF. In DNA form, the CDR3 reads TGTGCCAGCAGTTTCGACGGAATTATGAACACTGAAGCTTTCTTT.

This clonotype was found many times. The chain links TRBV6-1 to TRBJ2-7; 14 bases fit TRBD2. Germline CDR1 reads MNHNS; CDR2 reads SASEGT. This CDR3 is built from 17 residues. The junction had 10 bases not matched to a gene; V was cut back by 5 bases and J by 4 bases. CDR3 amino acids: CASSFRGLAGGVYEQYF. The DNA for the CDR3 is TGTGCCAGCAGTTTTCGAGGACTAGCGGGAGGAGTATACGAGCAGTACTTC.

The sample holds a few counts of this clonotype. The V call is TRBV20-1, the J call TRBJ2-3, with 12 bases that match TRBD2. Germline trimming cut 2 bases from V and 7 bases from J; bases unmatched to any gene: 7. Germline V gene sequence: CDR1 DFQATT, CDR2 SNEGSKA (reference sequence). This CDR3 comprises 15 residues. The CDR3: CSARPLAGGPHTQYF. CDR3 sequence (DNA): TGCAGTGCTAGACCTCTAGCGGGAGGGCCACATACGCAGTATTTT.

This clonotype was recorded at least ten times. V gene TRBV6-1 combines with J gene TRBJ2-7; 8 bases agree with TRBD2. The germline CDR1 and CDR2 sequences are MNHNS and SASEGT. With 8 bases clipped from V and 6 bases from J, the junction kept 12 bases outside the gene matches. CDR3 length equals 14 residues. CDR3 in DNA: TGTGCCAGCCACCTAGCGGGTATCCTCCCCGAGCAGTACTTC. As protein: CASHLAGILPEQYF.

This clonotype was recorded many times. This chain connects TRBV28 to TRBJ2-7; D gene ambiguous. CDR1 and CDR2 (germline): MDHEN, SYDVKM. V lost 2 bases, J lost 0 bases, and 11 bases lay in between. This CDR3 is built from 15 residues. The CDR3, as DNA: TGTGCCAGCAGTTTAACGATCGTGAGCTCCTACGAGCAGTACTTC. Translation: CASSLTIVSSYEQYF.

This clonotype was recorded only once. A much larger clone lies a single base off, so this may be a read error. This chain links TRBV28 with TRBJ2-1, with no clear D. Trimming stripped 8 bases from V and 6 bases from J, with 11 bases between. CDR1 MDHEN and CDR2 SYDVKM come from the germline V gene. The CDR3 runs to 12 residues. DNA of the CDR3: TGTGCCAGCCACCGTTTGGGCAATGAGCAGTTCTTC. Its translation: CASHRLGNEQFF.

This rearrangement joins TRBV15 to TRBJ1-2; 9 nucleotides align to TRBD1. The CDR3 is 15 amino acids. The ends lost 3 bases at V and 6 bases at J; junction bases unmatched: 8. Germline CDR1 is LNHNV and CDR2 is YYDKDF (reference sequence). CDR3 DNA sequence: TGTGCCACCAGCAGCCCGGGACAGGGTACCGATGGCTACACCTTC. Protein: CATSSPGQGTDGYTF.

This clonotype has a count of ten or more. The chain uses TRBV24-1 and TRBJ1-1; D remains unclear. CDR1 and CDR2 from the germline V gene are KGHDR and SFDVKD. Trimming took 2 bases from V and 1 from J, leaving 7 bases between them. CDR3 size: 14 residues. Here the CDR3 DNA reads TGTGCCACCAGTGATTCTGAATGGAACACTGAAGCTTTCTTT. Residues: CATSDSEWNTEAFF.

In this sample, this clonotype turned up many times. The chain has TRBV28 and TRBJ2-5; a weak D match, TRBD2 (6 bases). Germline assignment: CDR1 MDHEN and CDR2 SYDVKM. The CDR3 is made up of 15 amino acids. V lost 6 bases and J 3 bases, leaving 17 bases between the germline ends. The CDR3 reads CASSGREDGKETQYF. In DNA form, the CDR3 reads TGTGCCAGCAGCGGCAGGGAGGATGGGAAAGAGACCCAGTACTTC.

This clonotype showed up many times. The rearrangement joins TRBV30 to TRBJ2-5; D not resolved. V lost 1 base and J 4 bases, leaving 10 bases between the germline ends. CDR1 is GTSNPN and CDR2 is SVGIG in the germline V gene (reference sequence). The CDR3 has 13 residues. The DNA of the CDR3 is TGTGCCTGGAGTGGGGCTTCTGGAGAGACCCAGTACTTC. As protein: CAWSGASGETQYF.

The chain carries TRBV7-9 and TRBJ2-7; D call uncertain. This CDR3 is 16 amino acids long. V was shortened by 0 bases and J by 0 bases, with 12 bases between the two germline ends. In germline, CDR1 is SEHNR, CDR2 FQNEAQ (reference sequence). CDR3 protein: CASSLASGQSSYEQYF. Here the CDR3 DNA reads TGTGCCAGCAGCTTAGCGTCGGGCCAGAGCTCCTACGAGCAGTACTTC.

This clonotype was picked up many times. The chain uses TRBV12-3 or TRBV12-4 and TRBJ1-1; the match to TRBD1 covers 12 bases. The CDR3 runs 14 residues. The junction had 4 bases not matched to a gene; V was cut back by 6 bases and J by 5 bases. The CDR3 here is CASRGTGGYTEAFF. Written as DNA, the CDR3 is TGTGCCAGCAGGGGGACAGGGGGCTATACTGAAGCTTTCTTT.

The chain recombines TRBV27 with TRBJ2-7, with D tentatively TRBD1 or TRBD2 (7 bases each). The CDR3 extends over 18 amino acids. Germline CDR1 reads MNHEY; CDR2 reads SMNVEV (reference sequence). Trimming cost V 6 bases and J 3 bases, with 27 bases left between them. CDR3 DNA sequence: TGTGCCAGCAGACCCCGGGCGACAGGGACTACTATCAGCTACGAGCAGTACTTC. It specifies CASRPRATGTTISYEQYF.

This clonotype was observed once. No conserved phenylalanine or tryptophan is present at the end of the CDR3, so a read error is the likely explanation. V gene TRBV5-5 combines with J gene TRBJ1-5, with D uncertain. CDR1 is SGHKS, CDR2 YYEKEE, per germline (reference sequence). The CDR3 spans 14 residues. The V end was cut by 0 bases, the J end by 0 bases, with 4 bases between. The CDR3 region has the DNA TGTGCCAGCAGCTTGGGTTATAGCAATCAGCCCCAGCATTCT. Protein product: CASSLGYSNQPQHS.